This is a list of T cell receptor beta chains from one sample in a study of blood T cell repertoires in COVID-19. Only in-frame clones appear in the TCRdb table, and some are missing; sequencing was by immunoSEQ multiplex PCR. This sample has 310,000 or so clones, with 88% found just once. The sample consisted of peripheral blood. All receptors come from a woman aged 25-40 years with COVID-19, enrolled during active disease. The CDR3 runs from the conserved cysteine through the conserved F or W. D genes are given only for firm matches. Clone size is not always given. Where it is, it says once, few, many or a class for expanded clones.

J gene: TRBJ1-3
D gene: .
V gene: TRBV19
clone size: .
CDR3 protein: CASQGGWRGNTIYF

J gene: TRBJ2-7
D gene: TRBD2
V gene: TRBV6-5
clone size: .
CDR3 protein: CASCPGAGGWDEQYF

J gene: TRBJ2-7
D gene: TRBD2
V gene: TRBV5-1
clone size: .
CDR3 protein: CASSPGLAGGWGSMQYF

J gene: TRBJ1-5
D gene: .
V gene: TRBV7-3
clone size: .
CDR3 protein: CASSLERRENQPQHF

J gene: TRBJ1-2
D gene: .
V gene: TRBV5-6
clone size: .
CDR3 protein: CASSLGGRSGGYTF

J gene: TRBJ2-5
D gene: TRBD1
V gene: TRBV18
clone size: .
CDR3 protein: CASSPTGALQETQYF

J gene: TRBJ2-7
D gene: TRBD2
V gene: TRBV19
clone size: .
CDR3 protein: CASSISGSGAEQYF

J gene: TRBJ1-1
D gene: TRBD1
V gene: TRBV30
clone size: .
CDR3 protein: CAWSPTDRDLNTEAFF

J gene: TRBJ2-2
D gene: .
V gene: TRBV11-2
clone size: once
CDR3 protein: CASSRTSAAPGELFF

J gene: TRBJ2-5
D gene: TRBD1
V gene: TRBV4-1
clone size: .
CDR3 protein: CASSYSTGGGQETQYF

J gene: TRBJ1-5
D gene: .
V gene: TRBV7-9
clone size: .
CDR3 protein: CASSLERRNQPQHF

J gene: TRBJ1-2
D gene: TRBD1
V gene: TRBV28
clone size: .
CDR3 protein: CASSVRDSRNGYTF

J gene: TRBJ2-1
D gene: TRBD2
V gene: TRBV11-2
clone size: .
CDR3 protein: CASSLAPGLASYNEQFF

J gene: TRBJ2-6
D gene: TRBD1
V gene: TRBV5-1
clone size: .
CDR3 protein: CASVIGQAGANVLTF

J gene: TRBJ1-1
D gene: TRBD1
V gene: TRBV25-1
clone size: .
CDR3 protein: CASSPWGTDGAFF

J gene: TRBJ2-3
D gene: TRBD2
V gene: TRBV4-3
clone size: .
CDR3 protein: CASSHPVAGLADTQYF

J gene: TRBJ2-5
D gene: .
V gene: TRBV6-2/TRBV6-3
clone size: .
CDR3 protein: CASSSRETQYF

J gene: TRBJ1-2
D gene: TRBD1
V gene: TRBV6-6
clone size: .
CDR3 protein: CASSQPGQGVSGYTF

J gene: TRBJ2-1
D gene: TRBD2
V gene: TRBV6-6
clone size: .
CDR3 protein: CASTMGGGKDEQFF

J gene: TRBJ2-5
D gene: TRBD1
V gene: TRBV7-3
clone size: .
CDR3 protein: CASSQGQGSIETQYF

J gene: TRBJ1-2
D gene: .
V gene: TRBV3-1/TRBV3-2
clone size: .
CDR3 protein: CASSPRTANYGYTF

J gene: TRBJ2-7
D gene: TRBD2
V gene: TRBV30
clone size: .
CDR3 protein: CAWSVLAGSLEQYF

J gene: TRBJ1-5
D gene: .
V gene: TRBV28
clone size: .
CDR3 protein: CASSSGYNQPQHF

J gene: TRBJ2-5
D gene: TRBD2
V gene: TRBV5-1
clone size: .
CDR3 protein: CASSLGGTSGRAEETQYF

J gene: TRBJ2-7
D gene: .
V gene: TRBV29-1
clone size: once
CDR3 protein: CSVRESPRQYF

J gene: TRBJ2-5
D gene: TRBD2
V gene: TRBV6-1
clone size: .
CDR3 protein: CASSALAGGPPIQETQYF

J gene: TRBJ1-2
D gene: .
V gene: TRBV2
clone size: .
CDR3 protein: CASSPFISGGNGYTF